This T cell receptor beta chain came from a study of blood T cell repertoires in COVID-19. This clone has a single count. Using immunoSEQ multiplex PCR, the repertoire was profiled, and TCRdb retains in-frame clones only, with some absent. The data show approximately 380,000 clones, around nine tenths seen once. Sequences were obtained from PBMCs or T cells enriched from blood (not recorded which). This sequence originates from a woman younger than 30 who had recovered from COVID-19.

The CDR3 sequence: CASSPSASGAPMETQYF. The CDR3, as DNA: TGTGCCAGCTCACCGAGCGCTAGCGGGGCCCCAATGGAGACCCAGTACTTC. V and J are TRBV18 and TRBJ2-5, with 9 bases fitting TRBD2. Unmatched junction bases numbered 13, after V lost 3 bases and J lost 5 bases. Germline CDR1 reads KGHSH; CDR2 reads LQKENI. There are 17 residues in the CDR3.